This TCR beta chain was profiled in a study of T cell responses to AZD1222 COVID-19 vaccine. Study-wide background: Doses given second, at about 4 or about 12 weeks, were pooled.

Repertoires were generated with immunoSEQ multiplex PCR, while TCRdb's copy carries only in-frame clones and drops some. The table shows about 94,000 clones, with roughly 90% occurring only once. Concerning this clone: The antigen remains undetermined.

Study-wide results and limits: With two AZD1222 doses given, Spike-specific TCR breadth and depth both rose. Spike was spanned by vaccine-associated CD4 TCRs, with dominance at 160-218 and 743-854. Donors, mostly white British, included more females; clonal diversity was possibly underestimated.

The V gene's germline CDR1 is LGHDT and CDR2 YNNKEL (reference sequence). V dropped 1 base and J dropped 6; count of bases not matched to a gene: 8. The CDR3 has 15 residues. This specimen consisted of peripheral blood, obtained on day 0 of AZD1222 vaccination. The receptor comes from an adult in good health. This chain uses TRBV3-1 (or the pseudogene TRBV3-2) with TRBJ2-7; 8 nucleotides line up with TRBD2. DNA for the CDR3: TGTGCCAGCAGCCAAGCCCTGGGCGCGGGGGGCGAGCAGTACTTC. It is translated as CASSQALGAGGEQYF.